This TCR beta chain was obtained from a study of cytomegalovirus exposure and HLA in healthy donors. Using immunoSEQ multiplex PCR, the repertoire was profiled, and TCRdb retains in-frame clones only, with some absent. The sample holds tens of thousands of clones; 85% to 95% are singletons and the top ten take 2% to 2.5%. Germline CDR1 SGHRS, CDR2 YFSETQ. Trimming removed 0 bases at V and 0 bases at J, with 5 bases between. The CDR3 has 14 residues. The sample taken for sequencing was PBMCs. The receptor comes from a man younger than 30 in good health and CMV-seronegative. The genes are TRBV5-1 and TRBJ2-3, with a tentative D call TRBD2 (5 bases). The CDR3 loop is CASSLGGSTDTQYF. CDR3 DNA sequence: TGCGCCAGCAGCTTGGGCGGGAGCACAGATACGCAGTATTTT.